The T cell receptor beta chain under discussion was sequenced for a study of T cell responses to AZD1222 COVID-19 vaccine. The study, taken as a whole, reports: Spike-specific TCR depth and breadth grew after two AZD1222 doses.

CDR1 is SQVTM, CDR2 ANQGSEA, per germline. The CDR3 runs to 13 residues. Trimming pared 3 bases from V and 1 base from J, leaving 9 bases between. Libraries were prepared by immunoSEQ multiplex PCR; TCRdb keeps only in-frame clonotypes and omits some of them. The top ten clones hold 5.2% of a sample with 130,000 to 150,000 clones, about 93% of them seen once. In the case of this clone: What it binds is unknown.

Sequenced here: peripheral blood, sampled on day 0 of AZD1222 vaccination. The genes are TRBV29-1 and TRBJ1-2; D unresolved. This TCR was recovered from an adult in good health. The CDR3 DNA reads TGCAGCGTTGACAAGACCGGTAACTATGGCTACACCTTC. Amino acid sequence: CSVDKTGNYGYTF. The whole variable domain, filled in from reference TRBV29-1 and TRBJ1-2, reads SAVISQKPSRDICQRGTSLTIQCQVDSQVTMMFWYRQQPGQSLTLIATANQGSEATYESGFVIDKFPISRPNLTFSTLTVSNMSPEDSSIYLCSVDKTGNYGYTFGSGTRLTVV.